This T cell receptor beta chain was sequenced during a study of CD8 T cells in Susac syndrome. With random hexamers, reverse transcription was performed on roughly 0.45 to 1 ug of RNA. MiXCR, run by TCRdb on the immunoSEQ multiplex PCR reads, gives a single entry per CDR3 protein. The table lists 250,000 to 300,000 distinct CDR3 sequences, 70% to 90% of them singletons. Trimming pared 7 bases from V and 3 bases from J, leaving 9 bases between. The CDR3 is 11 amino acids. Looked up from germline, CDR1 is SQVTM and CDR2 is ANQGSEA. This sequence joins TRBV29-1 and TRBJ2-5; no definite D call. The receptor was derived from a human donor with multiple sclerosis. The sequenced sample was CD8+ T cells from PBMCs. The CDR3 spells CSAVGEETQYF. In nucleotides, the CDR3 is TGCAGCGCTGTTGGGGAAGAGACCCAGTACTTC. Supplemented by reference TRBV29-1 and TRBJ2-5, the full variable domain reads SAVISQKPSRDICQRGTSLTIQCQVDSQVTMMFWYRQQPGQSLTLIATANQGSEATYESGFVIDKFPISRPNLTFSTLTVSNMSPEDSSIYLCSAVGEETQYFGPGTRLLVL.